Here is one T cell receptor (beta chain) with its context. CDR1 is MRHNA and CDR2 is SNTAGT in the germline V gene. This CDR3 is built from 13 residues. Trimming took 5 bases from V and 2 from J, leaving 7 bases between them. The data were obtained in a study of graft-versus-host responses after intestinal transplantation. TCRdb's table, derived via immunoSEQ multiplex PCR, lists solely in-frame clones and lacks some. The sample contains 1,200 to 1,500 clones, 87% of which appear only once. The sequence came from a human patient who received an intestinal transplant, so some T cells may come from the graft donor. The chain joins TRBV6-4 to TRBJ1-5; the D is unclear. The material sequenced was PBMCs, taken 33 to 35 days after intestinal transplant. DNA of the CDR3: TGTGCCAGCAGTCTTGACGGCAATCAGCCCCAGCATTTT. It is translated as CASSLDGNQPQHF.